The 27 T cell receptor beta chains below were found in one sample sequenced in a study of shared clonotypes between healthy human individuals. The data were produced by immunoSEQ multiplex PCR, yet TCRdb's version contains in-frame clones alone and is incomplete. The table records 550,000 to 800,000 clones, 90% of them present only once. Sequencing was done on a sample of memory CD8+ T cells from PBMCs. Subset meaning: CD45RO+ cells pooled with CCR7-negative TemRA cells. All receptors come from a man younger than 35 in good health. Some clones in this sample may be carry-over from other donors' samples.

The rearrangement links TRBV4-3 to TRBJ1-3; D remains unclear. Germline lookup yields CDR1 LGHNA and CDR2 YSLEER. CDR3 length equals 16 residues. The ends were cut back, 0 bases at V and 1 base at J, with 10 bases in the middle. The CDR3 reads CASSQDRAASGNTIYF. In nucleotides, the CDR3 is TGCGCCAGCAGCCAAGATAGGGCAGCATCTGGAAACACCATATATTTT.

The CDR3 loop is CASRGRGRGEQFF. CDR3 sequence (DNA): TGTGCCAGCAGAGGCAGGGGGCGGGGTGAGCAGTTCTTC. The gene calls are TRBV6-5 and TRBJ2-1; 8 nucleotides align to TRBD1. This CDR3 has 13 residues. With 6 bases clipped from V and 9 bases from J, the junction kept 7 bases outside the gene matches. CDR1 is MNHEY, CDR2 SVGAGI, per germline.

The table lists this clone with a count of one. This chain uses TRBV5-6 with TRBJ2-3, with 7 nucleotides matching TRBD1. The junction had 11 bases not matched to a gene; V was cut back by 5 bases and J by 5 bases. Germline-derived CDR1 and CDR2 are SGHDT and YYEEEE. This CDR3 is built from 15 residues. For the CDR3, the DNA is TGTGCCAGCAGACAGACAGGGAAGTGGATAGATACGCAGTATTTT. As protein: CASRQTGKWIDTQYF. The entire variable domain, with the rest obtained from reference TRBV5-6 and TRBJ2-3, is as follows: DAGVTQSPTHLIKTRGQQVTLRCSPKSGHDTVSWYQQALGQGPQFIFQYYEEEERQRGNFPDRFSGHQFPNYSSELNVNALLLGDSALYLCASRQTGKWIDTQYFGPGTRLTVL.

This chain links TRBV25-1 with TRBJ2-7, with TRBD1 matching 9 bases. The CDR3 extends over 16 amino acids. V lost 3 bases, J lost 6 bases, and 12 bases stayed unmatched. CDR1 is MGHDK, CDR2 SYGVNS, per germline. The CDR3 loop reads CASSEVGTGRESEQYF. The CDR3 DNA reads as TGTGCCAGCAGTGAGGTAGGGACAGGGAGGGAAAGCGAGCAGTACTTC.

V usage is TRBV28 and J usage is TRBJ1-5; D is unresolved. This CDR3 contains 16 residues. Trimming removed 8 bases at V and 0 bases at J, with 17 bases between. CDR1 MDHEN and CDR2 SYDVKM come from the germline V gene. The CDR3 region has the DNA TGTGCCAGCGTTGGGTGGAGGCGGACTAGCAATCAGCCCCAGCATTTT. Its translation: CASVGWRRTSNQPQHF.

This chain links TRBV6-6 with TRBJ2-1; no clear D. V gave up 2 bases and J gave up 5 bases, with 4 bases separating them. The CDR3 runs to 12 residues. Germline CDR1 and CDR2: MNHNY and SVGAGI (reference sequence). The CDR3 sequence: CASSYGNNEQFF. The CDR3 DNA sequence: TGTGCCAGCAGTTACGGGAACAATGAGCAGTTCTTC.

The rearrangement joins TRBV28 to TRBJ2-5; D is ambiguous. The CDR3 spans 13 residues. CDR1 is MDHEN and CDR2 is SYDVKM in the germline V gene. V was shortened by 5 bases and J by 13 bases, with 20 bases between the two germline ends. The CDR3 nucleotides read TGTGCCAGCAGTCCGTTCCTCGGATTTGTTCCGTACTTC. It specifies CASSPFLGFVPYF.

The CDR3 spells CASSALGAGELFF. CDR3 nucleotide sequence: TGTGCCAGCAGCGCCCTCGGGGCCGGGGAGCTGTTTTTT. This sequence joins TRBV9 and TRBJ2-2; possibly TRBD2 for D (5 bases). The CDR3 length is 13 residues. V was cut by 3 bases and J by 6 bases, with 9 bases left in between. The germline V gene has CDR1 SGDLS and CDR2 YYNGEE.

This sequence joins TRBV15 and TRBJ2-3; no firm D call. Germline CDR1 LNHNV, CDR2 YYDKDF (reference sequence). The germline V and J ends were trimmed by 0 bases and 2 bases, with 18 bases remaining between them. The CDR3 runs 18 residues. CDR3: CATSRDRRRRDSTDTQYF. CDR3 DNA sequence: TGTGCCACCAGCAGAGATCGGCGCAGGCGAGACTCCACAGATACGCAGTATTTT.

The chain couples TRBV30 to TRBJ1-1; tentative D call: TRBD1 (5 bases). The V gene's germline CDR1 is GTSNPN and CDR2 SVGIG (reference sequence). The CDR3 runs 13 residues. Trimming cost V 3 bases and J 5 bases, with 13 bases left between them. The CDR3 loop is CAWRGPGGTEAFF. CDR3 DNA: TGTGCCTGGAGGGGCCCGGGGGGGACTGAAGCTTTCTTT.

The chain carries TRBV28 and TRBJ1-5; D not certain. CDR3 length: 13 residues. Trimming pared 2 bases from V and 11 bases from J, leaving 13 bases between. Germline CDR1 MDHEN, CDR2 SYDVKM. In nucleotides, the CDR3 is TGTGCCAGCAGTTTAAATATGATTATGGCCCAGCATTTT. This gives the protein CASSLNMIMAQHF. Together with reference TRBV28 and TRBJ1-5, the CDR3 gives the full variable domain: DVKVTQSSRYLVKRTGEKVFLECVQDMDHENMFWYRQDPGLGLRLIYFSYDVKMKEKGDIPEGYSVSREKKERFSLILESASTNQTSMYLCASSLNMIMAQHFGDGTRLSIL.

The chain combines TRBV6-5 with TRBJ1-2; D unclear. Trimming removed 3 bases at V and 2 bases at J, with 7 bases between. The CDR3 spans 13 residues. CDR1 is MNHEY and CDR2 is SVGAGI in the germline V gene. This chain's CDR3 is CASSYLANYGYTF. CDR3 nucleotide sequence: TGTGCCAGCAGTTATCTGGCGAACTATGGCTACACCTTC.

This chain joins TRBV4-1 and TRBJ2-7, with 8 bases that match TRBD1. CDR3 length: 15 amino acids. From germline, CDR1 is MGHRA and CDR2 YSYEKL. The V gene end was trimmed by 5 bases and the J gene end by 6 bases; junction bases not matched to a gene: 12. The CDR3 coding sequence is TGCGCCAGCAGCTCTCTCCAGGGGGCCGCCTCCGAGCAGTACTTC. Translated: CASSSLQGAASEQYF.

The CDR3 sequence is CSGYTGPQAEAFF. CDR3 DNA: TGCAGCGGGTACACAGGGCCGCAAGCCGAAGCTTTCTTT. The rearrangement uses TRBV29-1 and TRBJ1-1; a weak D match, TRBD1 (6 bases). The CDR3 has 13 residues. Germline V gene sequence: CDR1 SQVTM, CDR2 ANQGSEA. Trimming stripped 7 bases from V and 8 bases from J, with 20 bases between.

This chain uses TRBV5-1 with TRBJ2-3; 7 nucleotides align to TRBD2. Per the germline V gene, CDR1 is SGHRS and CDR2 is YFSETQ. The CDR3 consists of 16 residues. Trimming at V came to 4 bases and at J to 2 bases, leaving 10 bases not matched to a gene. The chain's CDR3 is CASSPPGAGNTDTQYF. CDR3 coding DNA: TGCGCCAGCAGCCCACCAGGAGCGGGAAACACAGATACGCAGTATTTT.

V and J are TRBV4-2 and TRBJ2-7; D is tentatively TRBD1 or TRBD2 (5 bases each). The CDR3 is made up of 13 amino acids. Germline CDR1 LGHNA, CDR2 YNFKEQ. V was pared by 8 bases and J by 0 bases, with 11 bases between. The CDR3 DNA reads as TGTGCCAGCGGGGGATTAAGCTCCTACGAGCAGTACTTC. Its translation: CASGGLSSYEQYF.

The genes are TRBV27 and TRBJ2-1; no reliable D call. The germline CDR1 and CDR2 sequences are MNHEY and SMNVEV (reference sequence). The CDR3 runs to 13 residues. With 3 bases removed from V and 9 bases from J, the gap between germline ends came to 12 bases. Written as DNA, the CDR3 is TGTGCCAGCAGTTTTTCACCGAGTGGTGAGCAGTTCTTC. Protein: CASSFSPSGEQFF.

The chain combines TRBV7-9 with TRBJ2-7; 10 nucleotides match TRBD1. With V trimmed by 2 bases and J by 2 bases, 6 bases remained unmatched. The germline CDR1 and CDR2 sequences are SEHNR and FQNEAQ (reference sequence). The CDR3 is 16 residues long. The CDR3, as DNA: TGTGCCAGCAGCTTACCCGGGACAGGGGTCCCCTACGAGCAGTACTTC. Encoded protein: CASSLPGTGVPYEQYF.

The J gene is TRBJ2-7, the V gene TRBV7-6; maybe TRBD2 (5 bases). The CDR3 is made up of 15 amino acids. V lost 3 bases, J lost 0 bases, and 12 bases lay in between. Per germline, CDR1 SGHVS and CDR2 FNYEAQ. DNA for the CDR3: TGTGCCAGCAGCTTTAAAGCGGCGACCTCCTACGAGCAGTACTTC. It is translated as CASSFKAATSYEQYF.

This sequence joins TRBV10-3 and TRBJ2-7, with 9 bases matching TRBD1. The junction had 3 bases not matched to a gene; V was cut back by 10 bases and J by 2 bases. CDR3 size: 12 residues. CDR1 is ENHRY, CDR2 SYGVKD, per germline. The CDR3 DNA reads TGTGCCACTGGACAGGGGCCCTACGAGCAGTACTTC. Translation: CATGQGPYEQYF.

This clone was observed a few times. This same CDR3 is encoded by further DNA sequences in the sample. The V call is TRBV5-4, the J call TRBJ1-2, with a weak D call TRBD1 (5 bases). V lost 0 bases and J 0 bases, leaving 9 bases between the germline ends. Germline V gene data show CDR1 as SGHNT and CDR2 as YYREEE (reference sequence). The CDR3 spans 15 residues. The CDR3 DNA follows: TGTGCCAGCAGCTTGGACAGGAGTACTAACTATGGCTACACCTTC. It translates to CASSLDRSTNYGYTF.

This clone was seen just once. The gene calls are TRBV29-1 and TRBJ2-7; no reliable D call. CDR3 length: 12 residues. The germline gives CDR1 SQVTM, CDR2 ANQGSEA. The V gene lost 1 base and the J gene lost 3 bases, with 7 bases spanning the gap. The DNA of the CDR3 is TGCAGCGTTGAAGGGGGTTACTACGAGCAGTACTTC. Its protein is CSVEGGYYEQYF.

The V call is TRBV27, the J call TRBJ2-1; D possibly matches TRBD1 or TRBD2 (5 bases each). The germline V gene has CDR1 MNHEY and CDR2 SMNVEV (reference sequence). V lost 5 bases to trimming and J lost 4 bases, with 9 bases between them. The CDR3 is made up of 13 amino acids. CDR3 residues: CASSRREYNEQFF. CDR3 DNA: TGTGCCAGCAGTCGCAGGGAGTACAATGAGCAGTTCTTC.

The V gene is TRBV11-2, the J gene TRBJ2-2; 10 bases fit TRBD2. With V trimmed by 3 bases and J by 4 bases, 11 bases remained unmatched. CDR1 and CDR2 (germline): SGHAT, FQNNGV. This CDR3 spans 18 amino acids. CDR3 protein: CASSLFPLAGEGTGELFF. The DNA of the CDR3 is TGTGCCAGCAGCTTGTTCCCGCTAGCGGGAGAGGGCACCGGGGAGCTGTTTTTT.

The chain joins TRBV4-1 to TRBJ2-7, with a possible D match to TRBD1 (6 bases). V was pared by 0 bases and J by 2 bases, with 8 bases between. Germline loops: CDR1 MGHRA, CDR2 YSYEKL. CDR3 length equals 14 residues. The CDR3 DNA reads as TGCGCCAGCAGCCAAGAGACAGGACCCTACGAGCAGTACTTC. Translated, it gives CASSQETGPYEQYF.

J is TRBJ2-2 and V is TRBV6-5; D call uncertain. Germline assignment: CDR1 MNHEY and CDR2 SVGAGI. Trimming removed 8 bases at V and 6 bases at J, with 13 bases between. The CDR3 is 13 amino acids. CDR3 protein: CASGQVRAGELFF. The CDR3 DNA sequence: TGTGCCAGCGGCCAAGTAAGGGCCGGGGAGCTGTTTTTT.

The chain uses TRBV7-9 and TRBJ2-5; D unclear. V shed 2 bases and J shed 4 bases, with 11 bases lying between them. The CDR3 covers 14 residues. From germline, CDR1 is SEHNR and CDR2 FQNEAQ (reference sequence). The CDR3 here is CASSLTHSLETQYF. CDR3 in DNA: TGTGCCAGCAGCTTAACCCATAGCCTAGAGACCCAGTACTTC.